This TCR beta chain appears in the sequencing data of a study of blood T cell repertoires in COVID-19. Study background: Material from acute and convalescent COVID-19 was sourced from the United States, Italy and Spain.

Using immunoSEQ multiplex PCR, the repertoire was profiled, and TCRdb retains in-frame clones only, with some absent. This table has a few hundred thousand clones, around 86% appearing once. This CDR3 has 15 residues. The junction had 6 bases not matched to a gene; V was cut back by 0 bases and J by 6 bases. This clonotype was obtained from a man aged 35 to 55 who had recovered from COVID-19. V gene TRBV23-1 combines with J gene TRBJ1-1; 8 nucleotides align to TRBD1. TRBV23-1 is treated as an ORF (open reading frame) with a function not yet certain. The sequencing input was PBMCs or T cells enriched from blood (not recorded which). CDR3 DNA sequence: TGCGCCAGCAGTCAATCGACGGCAGGGGGCCCTGAAGCTTTCTTT. Residues: CASSQSTAGGPEAFF.